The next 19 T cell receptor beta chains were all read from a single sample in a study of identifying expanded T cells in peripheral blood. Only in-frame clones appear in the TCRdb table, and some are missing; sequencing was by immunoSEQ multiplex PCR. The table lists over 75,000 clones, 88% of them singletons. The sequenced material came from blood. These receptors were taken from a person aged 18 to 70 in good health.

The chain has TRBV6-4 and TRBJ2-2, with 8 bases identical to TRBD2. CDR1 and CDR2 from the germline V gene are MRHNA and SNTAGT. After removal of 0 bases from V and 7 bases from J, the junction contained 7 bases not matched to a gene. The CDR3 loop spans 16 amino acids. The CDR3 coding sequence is TGTGCCAGCAGTGACTCCCCCAGCGGGAGTTTCGGGGAGCTGTTTTTT. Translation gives CASSDSPSGSFGELFF.

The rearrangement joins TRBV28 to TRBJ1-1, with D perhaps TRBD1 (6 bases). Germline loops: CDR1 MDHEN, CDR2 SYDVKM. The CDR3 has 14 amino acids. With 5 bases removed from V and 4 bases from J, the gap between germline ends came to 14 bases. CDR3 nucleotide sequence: TGTGCCAGCAGTCCCCCTGGAGGGGGCACTGAAGCTTTCTTT. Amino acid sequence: CASSPPGGGTEAFF. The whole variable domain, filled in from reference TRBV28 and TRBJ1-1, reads DVKVTQSSRYLVKRTGEKVFLECVQDMDHENMFWYRQDPGLGLRLIYFSYDVKMKEKGDIPEGYSVSREKKERFSLILESASTNQTSMYLCASSPPGGGTEAFFGQGTRLTVV.

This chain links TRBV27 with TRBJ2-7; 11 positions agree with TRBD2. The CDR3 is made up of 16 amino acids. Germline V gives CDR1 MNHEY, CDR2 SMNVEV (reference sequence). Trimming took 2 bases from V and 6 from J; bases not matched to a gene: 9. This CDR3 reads CASSLRTSGLGGEQYF. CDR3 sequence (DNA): TGTGCCAGCAGTTTACGGACTAGCGGGCTAGGGGGCGAGCAGTACTTC.

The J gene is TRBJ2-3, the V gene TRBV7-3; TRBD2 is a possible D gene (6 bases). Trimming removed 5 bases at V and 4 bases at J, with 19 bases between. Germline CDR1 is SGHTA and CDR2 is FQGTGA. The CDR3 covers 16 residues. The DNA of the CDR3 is TGTGCCAGCAGCCTTCGGGGGTCCCTGATGCCAGATACGCAGTATTTT. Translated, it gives CASSLRGSLMPDTQYF. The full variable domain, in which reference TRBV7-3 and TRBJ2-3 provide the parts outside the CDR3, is GAGVSQTPSNKVTEKGKYVELRCDPISGHTALYWYRQSLGQGPEFLIYFQGTGAADDSGLPNDRFFAVRPEGSVSTLKIQRTERGDSAVYLCASSLRGSLMPDTQYFGPGTRLTVL.

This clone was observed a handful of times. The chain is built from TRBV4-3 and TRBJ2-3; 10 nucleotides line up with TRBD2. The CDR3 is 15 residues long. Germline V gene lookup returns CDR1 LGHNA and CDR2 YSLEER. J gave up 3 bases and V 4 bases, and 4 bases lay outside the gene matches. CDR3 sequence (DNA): TGCGCCAGCAGCCGAGGGACTAGCGTAACAGATACGCAGTATTTT. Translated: CASSRGTSVTDTQYF.

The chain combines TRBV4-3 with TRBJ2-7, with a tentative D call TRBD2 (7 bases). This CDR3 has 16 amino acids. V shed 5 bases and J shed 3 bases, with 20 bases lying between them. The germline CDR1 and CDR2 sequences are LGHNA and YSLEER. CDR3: CASSARGGDQGYEQYF. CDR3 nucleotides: TGCGCCAGCAGCGCCCGAGGGGGGGACCAAGGCTACGAGCAGTACTTC.

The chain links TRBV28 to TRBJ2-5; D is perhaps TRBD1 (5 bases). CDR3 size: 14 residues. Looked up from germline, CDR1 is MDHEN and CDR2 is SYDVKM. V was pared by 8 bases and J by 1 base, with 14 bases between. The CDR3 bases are TGTGCCAGCGACCCGCAGGGTACCCAAGAGACCCAGTACTTC. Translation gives CASDPQGTQETQYF.

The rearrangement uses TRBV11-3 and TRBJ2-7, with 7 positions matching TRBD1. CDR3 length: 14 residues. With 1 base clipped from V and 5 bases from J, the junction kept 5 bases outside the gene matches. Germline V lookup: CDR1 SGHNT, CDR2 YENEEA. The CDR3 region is CASSLGDRVDEQYF. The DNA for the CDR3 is TGTGCCAGCAGCTTAGGCGACAGGGTGGACGAGCAGTACTTC.

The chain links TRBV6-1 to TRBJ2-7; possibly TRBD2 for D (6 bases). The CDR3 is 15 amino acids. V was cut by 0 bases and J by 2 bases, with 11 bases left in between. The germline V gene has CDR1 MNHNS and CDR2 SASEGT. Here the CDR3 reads CASSEASGETYEQYF. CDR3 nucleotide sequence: TGTGCCAGCAGTGAAGCTAGCGGTGAAACCTACGAGCAGTACTTC.

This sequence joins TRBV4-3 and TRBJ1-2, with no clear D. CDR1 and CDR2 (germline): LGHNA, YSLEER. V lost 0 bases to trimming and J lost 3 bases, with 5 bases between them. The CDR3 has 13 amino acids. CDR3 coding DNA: TGCGCCAGCAGCCAAGAGGTCTACTATGGCTACACCTTC. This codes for CASSQEVYYGYTF.

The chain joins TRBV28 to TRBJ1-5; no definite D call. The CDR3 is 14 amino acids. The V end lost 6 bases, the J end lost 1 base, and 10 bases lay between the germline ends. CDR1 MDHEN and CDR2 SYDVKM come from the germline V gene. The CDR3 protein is CASRGGGSNQPQHF. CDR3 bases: TGTGCCAGCAGGGGCGGTGGGAGCAATCAGCCCCAGCATTTT.

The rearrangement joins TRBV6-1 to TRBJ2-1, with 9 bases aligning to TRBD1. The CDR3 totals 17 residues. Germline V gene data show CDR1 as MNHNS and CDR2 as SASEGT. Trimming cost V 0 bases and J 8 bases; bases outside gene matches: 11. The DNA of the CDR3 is TGTGCCAGCAGTGAAGCCACCGGGACAGGGAATCTAGATGAGCAGTTCTTC. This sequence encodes CASSEATGTGNLDEQFF.

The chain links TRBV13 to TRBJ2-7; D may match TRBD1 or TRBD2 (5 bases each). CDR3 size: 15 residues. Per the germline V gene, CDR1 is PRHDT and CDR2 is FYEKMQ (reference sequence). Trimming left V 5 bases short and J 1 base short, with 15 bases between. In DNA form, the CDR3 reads TGTGCCAGCAGCCGGGACGGTAGCCATTCCTACGAGCAGTACTTC. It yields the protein CASSRDGSHSYEQYF.

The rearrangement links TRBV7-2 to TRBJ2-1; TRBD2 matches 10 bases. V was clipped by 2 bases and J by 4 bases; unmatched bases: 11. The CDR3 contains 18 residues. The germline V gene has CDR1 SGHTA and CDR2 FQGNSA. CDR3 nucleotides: TGTGCCAGCAGCTTAACCCTTAGCGGGAGGCTGGTTTACAATGAGCAGTTCTTC. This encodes CASSLTLSGRLVYNEQFF.

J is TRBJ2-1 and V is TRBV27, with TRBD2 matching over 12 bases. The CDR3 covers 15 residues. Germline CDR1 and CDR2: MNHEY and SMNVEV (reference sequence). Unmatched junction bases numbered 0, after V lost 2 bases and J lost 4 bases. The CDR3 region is CASSLGTSGYNEQFF. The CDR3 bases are TGTGCCAGCAGTTTAGGGACTAGCGGGTACAATGAGCAGTTCTTC.

The DNA for the CDR3 is TGTGCCTGGAGTGTTGGTCTACGAGAGACCCAGTACTTC. It codes for CAWSVGLRETQYF. The chain carries TRBV30 and TRBJ2-5; the D is unclear. Trimming shortened V by 0 bases and J by 4 bases, and 9 bases separated the two germline ends. The CDR3 is 13 residues long. Germline V gene sequence: CDR1 GTSNPN, CDR2 SVGIG (reference sequence).

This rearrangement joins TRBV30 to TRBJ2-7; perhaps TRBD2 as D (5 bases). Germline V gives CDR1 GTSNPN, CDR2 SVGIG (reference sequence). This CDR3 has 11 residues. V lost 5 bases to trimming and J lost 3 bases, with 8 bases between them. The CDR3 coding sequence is TGTGCCTGGGGCCGGGACTACGAGCAGTACTTC. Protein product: CAWGRDYEQYF.

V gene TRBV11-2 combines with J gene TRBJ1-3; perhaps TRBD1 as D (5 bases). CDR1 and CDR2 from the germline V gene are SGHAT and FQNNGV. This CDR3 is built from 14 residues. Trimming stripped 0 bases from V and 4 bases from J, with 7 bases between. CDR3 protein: CASSLDGGGNTIYF. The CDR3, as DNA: TGTGCCAGCAGCTTAGATGGGGGAGGAAACACCATATATTTT.

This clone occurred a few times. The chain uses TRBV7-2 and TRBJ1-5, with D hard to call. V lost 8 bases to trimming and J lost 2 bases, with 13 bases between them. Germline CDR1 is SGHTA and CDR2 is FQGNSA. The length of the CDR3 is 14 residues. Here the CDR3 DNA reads TGTGCCAGCGGCCAAAACTTAGGCAATCAGCCCCAGCATTTT. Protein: CASGQNLGNQPQHF.